This TCR beta chain was profiled in a study of vaccination effects on CD4 cells after COVID-19. Points from the study as a whole: Convalescents' post-vaccination spike-reactive clones were chiefly new, vaccine-induced ones. Clonal contraction was marked in infection- and vaccine-induced clones late after vaccination.

Turning to this clone: The target antigen is unknown.

Sequencing followed a ViraFEST assay step that expanded antigen-specific CD4+ T cells with viral peptide pools. Culture proceeded for approximately 10 days, and CD4+ T cells were then isolated. PCR showed that the person got SARS-CoV-2 infection at some point between March and December 2020. They grew 1.8 million or so PBMC in each well, adding 8.5 to 10 IU/ml IL-2 and 8 to 10 ug/ml peptides. Some clones are missing from TCRdb's copy, which holds only in-frame ones; the method was immunoSEQ multiplex PCR. The repertoire includes tens of thousands of clones, more than 60% of them detected once, and around 30% sits in the top ten. This receptor was identified in a human donor who had a prior SARS-CoV-2 infection. The sample consisted of CD4+ T cells from PBMCs cultured with a peptide pool, taken before COVID-19 vaccination.

In DNA form, the CDR3 reads TGCGCCAGCAGCTTGGCGTCAGGGGGCGCGACCTACGAGCAGTACTTC. This translates into CASSLASGGATYEQYF. The V call is TRBV5-1, the J call TRBJ2-7, with 8 bases identical to TRBD1. CDR3 size: 16 residues. V was pared by 0 bases and J by 2 bases, with 7 bases of the junction left unmatched. Germline values: CDR1 SGHRS, CDR2 YFSETQ.